Shown below are 30 T cell receptor beta chains from a single sample sequenced in a study of Graves' ophthalmopathy and Graves' hyperthyroidism. Researchers took RNA transcripts and amplified TCR beta CDR3 regions from them. Following a first-round RT-PCR that used HTBI primers, a second-round multiplex PCR was carried out. One entry per CDR3 protein, called by TCRdb with MiXCR from the multiplex PCR reads. The sample holds 35,000 to 45,000 distinct CDR3 sequences; about half are singletons and the top ten take approximately 30%. The sample consisted of peripheral blood. The receptors originated from an adult woman with stable Graves' hyperthyroidism.

For this clonotype: This sequence may be a read error, since a much larger clone differs from it by one base. The gene calls are TRBV6-5 and TRBJ1-5; D is undetermined. The CDR3 loop spans 12 amino acids. Germline V gene data show CDR1 as MNHEY and CDR2 as SVGAGI. CDR3 sequence reads: CASGRWNQPLHF. CDR3 coding DNA: TGTGCCAGCGGGAGGTGGAATCAGCCCCTGCATTTT.

The chain recombines TRBV2 with TRBJ2-7, with D possibly matching TRBD1 (6 bases). The CDR3 runs to 14 residues. Germline assignment: CDR1 SNHLY and CDR2 FYNNEI. V was cut by 4 bases and J by 0 bases, with 10 bases left in between. The CDR3 loop is CASSVRGSSYEQYF. Written as DNA, the CDR3 is TGTGCCAGCAGTGTGAGGGGGAGCTCCTACGAGCAGTACTTC.

Turning to this clonotype: A much larger clone sits a single nucleotide away, making a read error possible. The missing conserved phenylalanine or tryptophan at the end of this CDR3 makes a read error likely. CDR3 sequence (DNA): TGTGCCTGGGAAATAACAGGGACCTCCTACGAGCAGTACTCC. Protein product: CAWEITGTSYEQYS. The chain employs TRBV30 and TRBJ2-7, with D possibly being TRBD1 (6 bases). The CDR3 is 14 residues long. The germline V gene encodes CDR1 GTSNPN and CDR2 SVGIG (reference sequence). V was clipped by 5 bases and J by 0 bases, with 14 bases between them.

The chain uses TRBV18 and TRBJ2-5, with unresolved D. The CDR3 totals 11 residues. Trimming took 6 bases from V and 5 from J, leaving 7 bases between them. Germline CDR1 is KGHSH and CDR2 is LQKENI. This CDR3 is CASSVSETQYF. As DNA, the CDR3 is TGTGCCAGCTCGGTGTCGGAGACCCAGTACTTC.

This clonotype was recorded at least ten times. V and J are TRBV5-6 and TRBJ1-1, with a weak D call TRBD1 (5 bases). The CDR3 contains 14 residues. Germline V gives CDR1 SGHDT, CDR2 YYEEEE. V lost 6 bases, J lost 1 base, and 13 bases lay in between. The CDR3 nucleotides read TGTGCCAGCACTCCGTGGGGGAAGAACACTGAAGCTTTCTTT. Translating it yields CASTPWGKNTEAFF.

Ten or more counts support this clonotype. This chain connects TRBV29-1 to TRBJ2-2, with TRBD1 as a possible D gene (6 bases). Trimming cost V 3 bases and J 0 bases, with 14 bases left between them. From germline, CDR1 is SQVTM and CDR2 ANQGSEA. The CDR3 runs 16 residues. DNA for the CDR3: TGCAGCGTTGAGTCGTCGGACAGACCGAACACCGGGGAGCTGTTTTTT. This encodes CSVESSDRPNTGELFF.

This clonotype has a count of ten or more. This chain links TRBV6-5 with TRBJ1-2; 8 nucleotides line up with TRBD1. Trimming cost V 6 bases and J 12 bases; bases outside gene matches: 9. The CDR3 sequence is 12 residues long. Looked up from germline, CDR1 is MNHEY and CDR2 is SVGAGI. The CDR3 DNA follows: TGTGCCAGCAGATTGGGACAGGAAAAGAACACCTTC. Translated, it gives CASRLGQEKNTF.

The genes are TRBV20-1 and TRBJ2-5, with 15 bases that match TRBD2. Germline values: CDR1 DFQATT, CDR2 SNEGSKA (reference sequence). The J segment lost 5 bases and the V segment lost 5 bases, leaving 6 bases of the junction unmatched. This CDR3 comprises 15 residues. The CDR3 DNA reads as TGCAGTGCTTGGACTAGCGGGAGGGCCGGTGAGACCCAGTACTTC. This gives the protein CSAWTSGRAGETQYF.

The chain couples TRBV9 to TRBJ1-2; TRBD1 agrees at 12 bases. The CDR3 extends over 17 amino acids. In germline, CDR1 is SGDLS, CDR2 YYNGEE. After removal of 3 bases from V and 8 bases from J, the junction contained 14 bases not matched to a gene. The DNA of the CDR3 is TGTGCCAGCAGCGGCCCAGGGGGGACAGGGGGCGCGGCAGGCTACACCTTC. Its translation is CASSGPGGTGGAAGYTF.

This clonotype was counted at least ten times. The V gene is TRBV11-3, the J gene TRBJ2-7, with 9 bases fitting TRBD2. Germline lookup yields CDR1 SGHNT and CDR2 YENEEA. J gave up 0 bases and V 3 bases, and 3 bases lay outside the gene matches. The length of the CDR3 is 15 residues. CDR3 in amino acids: CASSLRLADSYEQYF. CDR3 in DNA: TGTGCCAGCAGCTTGCGACTAGCGGACTCCTACGAGCAGTACTTC. Filled out from reference TRBV11-3 and TRBJ2-7, the complete variable domain reads EAGVVQSPRYKIIEKKQPVAFWCNPISGHNTLYWYLQNLGQGPELLIRYENEEAVDDSQLPKDRFSAERLKGVDSTLKIQPAELGDSAVYLCASSLRLADSYEQYFGPGTRLTVT.

This sequence joins TRBV25-1 and TRBJ1-5; TRBD1 matches at 12 bases. The CDR3 has 17 amino acids. Germline V lookup: CDR1 MGHDK, CDR2 SYGVNS. V lost 5 bases, J lost 2 bases, and 7 bases stayed unmatched. The CDR3 nucleotides read TGTGCCAGCAGTTTTCCGGGACAGGGGGCCCGCAATCAGCCCCAGCATTTT. It encodes CASSFPGQGARNQPQHF.

The V and J genes are TRBV29-1 and TRBJ2-7, with TRBD1 matching over 8 bases. This CDR3 spans 14 amino acids. Unmatched junction bases numbered 14, after V lost 7 bases and J lost 6 bases. The germline CDR1 and CDR2 sequences are SQVTM and ANQGSEA. CDR3 nucleotide sequence: TGCAGCGGGGGGGACAGGCTCCTCGGGGTCGAGCAGTACTTC. Its translation is CSGGDRLLGVEQYF.

This clonotype was observed at least ten times. This chain links TRBV12-3 or TRBV12-4 with TRBJ1-2; possibly TRBD1 for D (6 bases). The CDR3 has 15 amino acids. V shed 8 bases and J shed 0 bases, with 16 bases lying between them. CDR3 region: CASRGAGAANYGYTF. The CDR3 region has the DNA TGTGCCAGCCGGGGGGCAGGGGCCGCTAACTATGGCTACACCTTC.

At least ten counts were recorded for this clonotype. The CDR3 ends on some other residue instead of the conserved phenylalanine or tryptophan, so this is likely a read error. The gene calls are TRBV29-1 and TRBJ1-2; no firm D call. Germline V gives CDR1 SQVTM, CDR2 ANQGSEA. V was pared by 4 bases and J by 0 bases, with 12 bases between. The CDR3 spans 14 residues. Here the CDR3 reads CSVGLGRANYGYTL. CDR3 sequence (DNA): TGCAGCGTTGGACTCGGACGGGCTAACTATGGCTACACCCTC.

Details on this clonotype: The CDR3 does not end in the conserved phenylalanine or tryptophan, so this is likely a read error. The V and J genes are TRBV6-5 and TRBJ1-6; no clear D gene. There are 14 residues in the CDR3. Germline CDR1 reads MNHEY; CDR2 reads SVGAGI. V lost 4 bases and J 8 bases, leaving 12 bases between the germline ends. CDR3 sequence: CASSSGRADSPLHL. CDR3 nucleotides: TGTGCCAGCAGTTCTGGGAGGGCTGATTCACCCCTCCACCTT.

V gene TRBV14 combines with J gene TRBJ2-5; D may be TRBD2 (5 bases). CDR3 length equals 15 residues. With 0 bases removed from V and 4 bases from J, the gap between germline ends came to 12 bases. Germline V CDR1 and CDR2: SGHDN, FVKESK. The CDR3 reads CASSQDLAGVETQYF. In nucleotides, the CDR3 is TGTGCCAGCAGCCAAGATCTGGCGGGTGTAGAGACCCAGTACTTC.

V is TRBV7-8 and J is TRBJ1-6, with a weak D call TRBD1 (6 bases). The V end was cut by 5 bases, the J end by 2 bases, with 10 bases between. Germline values: CDR1 SGHVS, CDR2 FQNEAQ. The CDR3 extends over 15 amino acids. The CDR3 sequence: CASSLRTAYNSPLHF. The CDR3 coding sequence is TGTGCCAGCAGCCTCCGGACAGCCTATAATTCACCCCTCCACTTT.

In this sample, this clonotype turned up a few times. The chain links TRBV6-5 to TRBJ1-5; 7 nucleotides match TRBD1. This CDR3 is built from 14 residues. V dropped 5 bases and J dropped 1; count of bases not matched to a gene: 2. Germline CDR1 and CDR2: MNHEY and SVGAGI. Written as DNA, the CDR3 is TGTGCCAGCAGTGGGACAGCAAGCAATCAGCCCCAGCATTTT. It encodes CASSGTASNQPQHF.

With respect to this clonotype: Given a much more abundant clone one base away, this may be a read error. This chain joins TRBV3-1 and TRBJ2-2; D unresolved. Per the germline V gene, CDR1 is LGHDT and CDR2 is YNNKEL (reference sequence). V lost 4 bases and J lost 6, with 6 bases in between. The CDR3 consists of 12 residues. For the CDR3, the DNA is TGTGCCAGCAGCCGCACCGCCGGGGAGCTGTTTTTT. It encodes CASSRTAGELFF.

This clonotype was picked up many times. The genes are TRBV2 and TRBJ1-4; 7 bases are shared with TRBD1. Trimming cost V 6 bases and J 8 bases; bases outside gene matches: 9. CDR1 is SNHLY and CDR2 is FYNNEI in the germline V gene. The CDR3 runs 14 residues. The CDR3 loop is CASRAGTADEKLFF. The CDR3 DNA is TGTGCCAGCAGAGCCGGGACAGCGGACGAAAAACTGTTTTTT.

The V and J genes are TRBV3-1 and TRBJ2-5; 10 bases are a match to TRBD2. The V segment lost 3 bases and the J segment 1 base; nucleotides outside the gene matches: 8. Germline V gene sequence: CDR1 LGHDT, CDR2 YNNKEL (reference sequence). This CDR3 region has 17 residues. As DNA, the CDR3 is TGTGCCAGCAGCCATGCGGCTAGCGGGAGACCCCAAGAGACCCAGTACTTC. This translates into CASSHAASGRPQETQYF.

This clonotype occurred many times. This chain uses TRBV5-1 with TRBJ1-2; D unclear. Trimming took 0 bases from V and 3 from J, leaving 6 bases between them. CDR1 SGHRS and CDR2 YFSETQ come from the germline V gene. The length of the CDR3 is 13 residues. CDR3 DNA: TGCGCCAGCAGCTTGGTAGTAGACTATGGCTACACCTTC. Protein product: CASSLVVDYGYTF. The variable domain in full, completed from reference TRBV5-1 and TRBJ1-2, reads KAGVTQTPRYLIKTRGQQVTLSCSPISGHRSVSWYQQTPGQGLQFLFEYFSETQRNKGNFPGRFSGRQFSNSRSEMNVSTLELGDSALYLCASSLVVDYGYTFGSGTRLTVV.

V usage is TRBV6-6 and J usage is TRBJ1-1; 9 bases are a match to TRBD1. CDR3 length: 15 residues. Trimming removed 0 bases from V and 4 bases from J; junction bases left unmatched: 3. CDR1 and CDR2 (germline): MNHNY, SVGAGI (reference sequence). The CDR3 nucleotides are TGTGCCAGCAGTTACTCTGGACAGGGGATCACTGAAGCTTTCTTT. Translating it yields CASSYSGQGITEAFF.

The chain employs TRBV29-1 and TRBJ2-5, with TRBD2 identical over 7 bases. Trimming at V came to 7 bases and at J to 2 bases, leaving 16 bases not matched to a gene. The CDR3 runs to 16 residues. Germline V lookup: CDR1 SQVTM, CDR2 ANQGSEA. CDR3 region: CSARAGDGNTQETQYF. The CDR3 DNA is TGCAGCGCGAGGGCGGGGGATGGAAACACACAAGAGACCCAGTACTTC. Using reference TRBV29-1 and TRBJ2-5 for the parts outside the CDR3, the full variable domain is SAVISQKPSRDICQRGTSLTIQCQVDSQVTMMFWYRQQPGQSLTLIATANQGSEATYESGFVIDKFPISRPNLTFSTLTVSNMSPEDSSIYLCSARAGDGNTQETQYFGPGTRLLVL.

Notes on this clonotype: The conserved phenylalanine or tryptophan normally closing the CDR3 is absent here, so this likely arose from a read error. The chain uses TRBV25-1 and TRBJ1-1, with 8 bases matching TRBD1. The CDR3 consists of 11 residues. J was trimmed by 11 bases and V by 8 bases; bases with no gene match: 7. From germline, CDR1 is MGHDK and CDR2 SYGVNS. The CDR3 sequence: CASQGAYAAFL. The CDR3 DNA reads as TGTGCCAGCCAGGGGGCCTACGCGGCTTTCCTT.

The chain carries TRBV29-1 and TRBJ1-3; D may be TRBD1 (5 bases). The V gene lost 4 bases and the J gene lost 2 bases, with 12 bases spanning the gap. CDR1 and CDR2 from the germline V gene are SQVTM and ANQGSEA. The CDR3 is 14 residues long. This chain's CDR3 is CSVGQGCTGNTIYF. The CDR3 bases are TGCAGCGTTGGGCAGGGTTGTACTGGAAACACCATATATTTT.

This clonotype was detected many times. The J gene is TRBJ2-7, the V gene TRBV6-2 or TRBV6-3, with D perhaps TRBD2 (6 bases). The CDR3 contains 11 residues. Deletions cut 6 bases from V and 4 bases from J, with 7 bases between. Germline V gives CDR1 MNHEY, CDR2 SVGEGT. Here the CDR3 reads CASRAGYEQYF. The CDR3 DNA sequence: TGTGCCAGCAGGGCGGGGTACGAGCAGTACTTC.

The CDR3 DNA follows: TGTGCCAGCAACCGTTATTCGGGACCTAATGAAAAACTGTTTTTT. Translation gives CASNRYSGPNEKLFF. The chain uses TRBV2 and TRBJ1-4, with D maybe TRBD1 (5 bases). The length of the CDR3 is 15 residues. The V gene lost 7 bases and the J gene lost 3 bases, with 15 bases spanning the gap. Germline CDR1 is SNHLY and CDR2 is FYNNEI. Full variable domain (rest looked up from reference TRBV2 and TRBJ1-4): EPEVTQTPSHQVTQMGQEVILRCVPISNHLYFYWYRQILGQKVEFLVSFYNNEISEKSEIFDDQFSVERPDGSNFTLKIRSTKLEDSAMYFCASNRYSGPNEKLFFGSGTQLSVL.

This clonotype was detected ten times or more. The V and J genes are TRBV6-2 or TRBV6-3 and TRBJ2-2; the D is unclear. Trimming pared 6 bases from V and 6 bases from J, leaving 8 bases between. Germline CDR1 and CDR2: MNHEY and SVGEGT. The CDR3 totals 12 residues. The CDR3 is CASSQSPGELFF. The CDR3 DNA sequence: TGTGCCAGCAGCCAAAGCCCCGGGGAGCTGTTTTTT.

The V call is TRBV3-1, the J call TRBJ1-2, with D unclear. Germline V gives CDR1 LGHDT, CDR2 YNNKEL (reference sequence). This CDR3 contains 14 residues. V lost 0 bases and J lost 1, with 6 bases in between. CDR3 DNA sequence: TGTGCCAGCAGCCAAGAGGGGAATAACTATGGCTACACCTTC. Its protein is CASSQEGNNYGYTF. Combining the CDR3 with reference TRBV3-1 and TRBJ1-2 gives the whole variable domain DTAVSQTPKYLVTQMGNDKSIKCEQNLGHDTMYWYKQDSKKFLKIMFSYNNKELIINETVPNRFSPKSPDKAHLNLHINSLELGDSAVYFCASSQEGNNYGYTFGSGTRLTVV.